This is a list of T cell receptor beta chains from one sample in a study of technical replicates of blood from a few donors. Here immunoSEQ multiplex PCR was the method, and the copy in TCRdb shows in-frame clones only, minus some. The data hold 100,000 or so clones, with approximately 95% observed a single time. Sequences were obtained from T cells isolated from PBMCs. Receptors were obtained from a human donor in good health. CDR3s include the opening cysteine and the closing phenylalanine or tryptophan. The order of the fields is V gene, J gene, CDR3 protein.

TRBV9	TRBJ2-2	CASSGGTRRWPGELFF
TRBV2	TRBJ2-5	CASSGTDQETQYF
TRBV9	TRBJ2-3	CASSVALTSGVTDTQYF
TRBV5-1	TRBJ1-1	CASSPRTGGDTEAFF
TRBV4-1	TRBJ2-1	CASSHSTAGNEQFF
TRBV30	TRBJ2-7	CAWSSRTGTYEQYF
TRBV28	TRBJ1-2	CASSTVRYNYGYTF
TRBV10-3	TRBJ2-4	CAISLRGGLAKNIQYF
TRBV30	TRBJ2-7	CASTGYISYEQYF
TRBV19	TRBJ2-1	CASNLAGGNEQFF
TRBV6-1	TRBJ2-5	CASSETSGSGTKETQYF
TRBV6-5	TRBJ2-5	CASTPLGAEQETQYF
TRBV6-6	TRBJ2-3	CASCEWGMSDTQYF
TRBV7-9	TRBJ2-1	CASSSHRGQVSNEQFF
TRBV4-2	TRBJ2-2	CASSQDSGETGELFF
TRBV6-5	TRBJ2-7	CASSVLAGYEQYF
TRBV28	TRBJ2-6	CASRYRDRLSGANVLTF
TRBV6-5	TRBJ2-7	CASSSPGQGYEQYF
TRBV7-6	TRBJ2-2	CASSPRYANTGELFF
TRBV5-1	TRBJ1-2	CASSLAQGVGDGYTF
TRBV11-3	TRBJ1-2	CASSSTGTGRGYTF
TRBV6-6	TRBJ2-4	CASSYAGDYENIQYF
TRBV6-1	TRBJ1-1	CASSEGLGGGGGTEAFF
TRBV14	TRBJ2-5	CASSIDRARKTQYF
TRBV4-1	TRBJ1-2	CASSHPDIALYGYTF
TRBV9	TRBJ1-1	CASSASIRTDRNTEAFF
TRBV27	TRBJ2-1	CAVRDRDNNEQFF